This TCR beta chain was obtained from a study of T cell changes during pregnancy in multiple sclerosis. Trimming shortened V by 5 bases and J by 2 bases, and 11 bases separated the two germline ends. The CDR3 spans 14 residues. Per germline, CDR1 SGHTA and CDR2 FQGNSA. Produced via immunoSEQ multiplex PCR; TCRdb's table is partial and in-frame only. This sample carries tens of thousands of clones, approximately 92% of them seen once, and the ten largest clones take 1% to 1.5%. Sequencing used peripheral blood. The TCR was taken from a female donor with multiple sclerosis, enrolled in a pregnancy study. The chain couples TRBV7-2 to TRBJ2-3, with D perhaps assigned TRBD1 or TRBD2 (6 bases each). The CDR3 coding sequence is TGTGCCAGCAGCCGGGGGCCATACACAGATACGCAGTATTTT. It codes for CASSRGPYTDTQYF.